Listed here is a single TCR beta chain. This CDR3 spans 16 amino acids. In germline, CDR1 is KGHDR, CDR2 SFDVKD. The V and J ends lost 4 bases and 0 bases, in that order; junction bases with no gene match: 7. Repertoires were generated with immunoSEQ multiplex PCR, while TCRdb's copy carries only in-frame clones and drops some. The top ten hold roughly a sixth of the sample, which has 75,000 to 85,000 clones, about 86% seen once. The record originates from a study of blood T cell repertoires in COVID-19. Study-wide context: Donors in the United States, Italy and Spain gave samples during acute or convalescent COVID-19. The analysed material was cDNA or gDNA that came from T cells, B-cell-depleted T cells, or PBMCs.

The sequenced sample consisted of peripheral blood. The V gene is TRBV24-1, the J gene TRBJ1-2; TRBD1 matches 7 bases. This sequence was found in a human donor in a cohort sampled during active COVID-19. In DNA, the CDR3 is TGTGCCACCAGTGACCCTCGACAGGGATCTAACTATGGCTACACCTTC. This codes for CATSDPRQGSNYGYTF.